What follows describes a single T cell receptor beta chain. Its recognized antigen is unknown. Per-nucleotide qualities are absent, and no much larger clonotype sits a single base away. The Miltenyi Naive CD4+ T Cell Isolation kit was used to purify naive CD4+ T cells, and Tregs were depleted with CD25 microbeads. Tregs, naive and memory CD4+ T cells from tumor, blood and ipsilateral draining lymph nodes of a handful of breast cancer patients underwent full-length TCR alpha and beta sequencing. Tumor tissue and lymph nodes obtained from ipsilateral axillary dissection were perfused with PBS, minced and then digested with collagenase I and hyaluronidase. Ficoll density gradient centrifugation was used to isolate mononuclear cells from lymph nodes or from 50 ml of peripheral blood. Sorted cell populations were confirmed by FACS to exceed 90% purity. This sample is part of a study (dated by TCRdb to between 2014 and 2017). Study-wide context: Whether tumor-infiltrating Tregs in breast cancer are recruited from blood Tregs or converted in situ from other CD4+ T cell subsets was tested. Overall study results and their limits: The greatest overlap of tumor-infiltrating Treg TCR alpha and beta sequences was observed with tumor naive CD4+ T cells, followed by blood naive CD4+ T cells. The larger-cohort validation was restricted to a single TCR beta V-J rearrangement rather than whole repertoires. In terms of TCR gene usage, tumor memory CD4+ T cells clustered together with blood and lymph node memory CD4+ cells, as well as with lymph node naive CD4+ cells.

The CDR3 measures 14 amino acids from cysteine to phenylalanine. The read is trimmed to its CDR3 DNA, 42 bases read in frame from base 1. The germline V gene specifies SGHTA as CDR1 and FQGNSA as CDR2. Trimming costs V 3 bases and J 7 bases, and their ends lie 15 bases apart. Full-length TCR variable regions were amplified by 5' RACE PCR with constant-region reverse primers, followed by semi-nested PCR with Nested Universal Primer A. Using the ReliaPrep RNA Cell Miniprep System, total RNA was extracted, and the SMARTer RACE 5'/3' Kit was then used to reverse transcribe the RNA into 5'RACE-ready cDNA. Multiplex adaptors were used to barcode full-length TCR alpha and beta libraries, and the barcoded libraries were sequenced on an Illumina MiSeq. As for the authors' bioinformatics: For each of nine subset-tissue groups, sequencing data from the five patients were pooled, and the groups were then compared using unsupervised clustering of TCR gene usage. Repertoire similarity was calculated with the Morisita-Horn index, weighting shared sequences by their contribution to each repertoire. TCRdb reran the public reads through fastp at Q25 and MiXCR, keeping productive beta chains. For every CDR3 protein sequence, its rows merge into one entry that carries the most common genes and DNA. The V and J calls were not made by the authors but by TCRdb's processing. The sample profile shows roughly 40,000 distinct CDR3 sequences; 15% to 20% of them were found once. 2.5% to 3% of the sample lies in the top ten.

The material sequenced was naive CD4+ T cells sorted from a lymph node. The cell subset or site tag for this specimen amounts to: naive CD4+ T cells, CD4+CD45RA+CD25-. The receptor's source is a female donor with breast cancer. Recombination linked TRBV7-2 to TRBJ1-1; a tentative D match to TRBD1 spans 5 bases. DNA sequence: TGTGCCAGCAGCTTTTCACGAGCGGGGGGTGAAGCTTTCTTT. This is translated as CASSFSRAGGEAFF.